The source of this T cell receptor beta chain is a study of shared clonotypes between healthy human individuals. Germline CDR1 reads SEHNR; CDR2 reads FQNEAQ (reference sequence). V trimming: 1 base; J trimming: 4 bases; junction bases outside the gene matches: 3. This CDR3 region has 16 residues. CD45RO-negative, CCR7-selected cells formed the naive CD8 fraction, which excluded terminally differentiated effector memory CD45RA+ cells. Sorted-subset replicate PCRs used roughly 210 ng of genomic DNA. This amount corresponded to approximately 30,000 T cell genomes. Measured with immunoSEQ multiplex PCR; TCRdb has only the in-frame clones, and not every one. This sample yields about 700,000 clones, of which around 92% are seen a single time; 24% belongs to the top ten. About this clone: No antigen is known for it. Other DNA sequences in the sample encode the same CDR3.

The study, taken as a whole, reports: The naive CD4 repertoires of several donors were compared, and approximately 5.3% of clonotypes were shared.

The V call is TRBV7-9, the J call TRBJ2-3; TRBD2 aligns across 12 bases. The sequenced sample was naive CD8+ T cells sorted from blood. The sequence was collected from a man aged 25-45 years in good health. For the CDR3, the DNA is TGTGCCAGCAGCTTAGTCCCTAGCGGGAGGGCAGATACGCAGTATTTT. This encodes CASSLVPSGRADTQYF.